This T cell receptor beta chain is drawn from a study of T-cell reconstitution after alpha-beta-depleted transplantation in children. The sample holds a few counts of this clonotype. The CDR3 is 16 residues long. Trimming took 3 bases from V and 0 from J, leaving 11 bases between them. Library preparation (for TCRbeta) was performed with unique molecular identifiers. TCRdb reanalysed the PCR reads using MiXCR and keeps one entry per CDR3 protein. The sample includes about a million distinct CDR3 sequences, less than 30% of them seen just once. The J gene is TRBJ2-2, the V gene TRBV12-3 or TRBV12-4, with a weak D call TRBD2 (7 bases). This TCR was sampled from a boy under two years old who had a stem cell transplant for SCID, so the T cells may come from the graft donor. The specimen was PBMCs, mostly from graft donor cells, collected 360 days after TCRalphabeta/CD19-depleted stem cell transplant. The CDR3, as DNA: TGTGCCAGCAGTTTCCGCGGGGGCGCGAACACCGGGGAGCTGTTTTTT. This sequence encodes CASSFRGGANTGELFF.